The 26 T cell receptor beta chains below come from one sample, sequenced in a study of blood T cell repertoires in COVID-19. Data came from immunoSEQ multiplex PCR; TCRdb stores just in-frame clones and leaves some out. The profile covers about 320,000 clones, with approximately 91% appearing a single time and roughly 5.2% taken by the ten largest. The specimen sequenced was PBMCs or T cells enriched from blood (not recorded which). The receptors here all came from a man in his fifties or sixties who had recovered from COVID-19.

This clone was picked up a small number of times. The genes are TRBV18 and TRBJ1-6; a weak D match, TRBD1 (5 bases). Trimming took 2 bases from V and 6 from J, leaving 14 bases between them. The length of the CDR3 is 16 residues. The germline V gene has CDR1 KGHSH and CDR2 LQKENI. The CDR3 loop reads CASSPRPAQANSPLHF. In DNA, the CDR3 is TGTGCCAGCTCACCAAGACCGGCACAGGCTAATTCACCCCTCCACTTT.

The chain couples TRBV5-1 to TRBJ2-3; TRBD2 aligns across 11 bases. This CDR3 contains 17 residues. Germline values: CDR1 SGHRS, CDR2 YFSETQ. Germline trimming cut 5 bases from V and 0 bases from J; bases unmatched to any gene: 8. Written as DNA, the CDR3 is TGCGCCAGCAGTAAGACTAGCGGGATGGGAAGCACAGATACGCAGTATTTT. Its translation: CASSKTSGMGSTDTQYF.

The rearrangement joins TRBV6-2 or TRBV6-3 to TRBJ1-1; D possibly corresponds to TRBD1 (5 bases). V shed 4 bases and J shed 0 bases, with 9 bases lying between them. Germline CDR1 MNHEY, CDR2 SVGEGT. The length of the CDR3 is 14 residues. CDR3 bases: TGTGCCAGCAGTTCAGGGTCGCTGAACACTGAAGCTTTCTTT. This codes for CASSSGSLNTEAFF.

J is TRBJ2-2 and V is TRBV28; 8 bases align to TRBD2. The CDR3 contains 18 residues. The germline V gene encodes CDR1 MDHEN and CDR2 SYDVKM. V shed 2 bases, J shed 7 bases, and the junction held 15 bases outside the gene matches. In nucleotides, the CDR3 is TGTGCCAGCAGTTTAACGGGAGGGACGGGAGAAGCGGGCGGGGAGCTGTTTTTT. It codes for CASSLTGGTGEAGGELFF.

This chain links TRBV5-4 with TRBJ1-1; the match to TRBD1 covers 9 bases. CDR3 size: 15 residues. V trimming: 4 bases; J trimming: 6 bases; junction bases outside the gene matches: 10. CDR1 is SGHNT, CDR2 YYREEE, per germline (reference sequence). The chain's CDR3 is CASSPNGDRVAEAFF. CDR3 in DNA: TGTGCCAGCAGCCCCAACGGGGACAGGGTGGCTGAAGCTTTCTTT.

This clone was counted a single time. The gene calls are TRBV19 and TRBJ1-2; D possibly corresponds to TRBD1 (6 bases). This CDR3 is 11 amino acids long. Germline CDR1 and CDR2: LNHDA and SQIVND (reference sequence). CDR3: CAPGANYGYTF. CDR3 in DNA: TGTGCTCCAGGGGCTAACTATGGCTACACCTTC.

The rearrangement joins TRBV28 to TRBJ1-2; 8 bases line up with TRBD1. This CDR3 has 15 residues. CDR1 MDHEN and CDR2 SYDVKM come from the germline V gene. V lost 6 bases, J lost 2 bases, and 8 bases stayed unmatched. DNA of the CDR3: TGTGCCAGCAGCCAAGCGGGACAGGCCAACTATGGCTACACCTTC. As protein: CASSQAGQANYGYTF.

The V and J genes are TRBV19 and TRBJ1-2; 10 bases match TRBD1. The CDR3 contains 18 residues. V lost 5 bases and J lost 0; bases outside the gene matches: 12. Germline V gene data show CDR1 as LNHDA and CDR2 as SQIVND (reference sequence). CDR3: CASSPSRVDRGSNYGYTF. CDR3 nucleotide sequence: TGTGCCAGTAGTCCGTCAAGGGTGGACAGGGGGTCTAACTATGGCTACACCTTC.

This clone was detected once. The rearrangement uses TRBV13 and TRBJ1-1; unclear D gene. Germline CDR1 reads PRHDT; CDR2 reads FYEKMQ (reference sequence). The CDR3 extends over 13 amino acids. V was pared by 4 bases and J by 0 bases, with 6 bases between. The CDR3 spells CASSSLLNTEAFF. For the CDR3, the DNA is TGTGCCAGCAGCTCTCTATTGAACACTGAAGCTTTCTTT.

The V gene is TRBV7-2, the J gene TRBJ2-5; 10 nucleotides match TRBD2. The germline CDR1 and CDR2 sequences are SGHTA and FQGNSA. V was clipped by 6 bases and J by 2 bases; unmatched bases: 6. The CDR3 is 15 residues long. CDR3 loop: CASRELAGLQETQYF. The CDR3 nucleotides are TGTGCCAGCAGGGAACTAGCGGGATTACAAGAGACCCAGTACTTC.

The chain joins TRBV5-1 to TRBJ1-1; 7 bases are a match to TRBD1. The CDR3 has 14 residues. Germline V gene data show CDR1 as SGHRS and CDR2 as YFSETQ. With 9 bases clipped from V and 0 bases from J, the junction kept 8 bases outside the gene matches. CDR3 in amino acids: CATSTGSLNTEAFF. In nucleotides, the CDR3 is TGCGCCACCTCGACAGGGTCCCTGAACACTGAAGCTTTCTTT.

The chain recombines TRBV7-2 with TRBJ2-1; 9 bases are a match to TRBD2. Germline trimming cut 5 bases from V and 6 bases from J; bases unmatched to any gene: 8. CDR1 SGHTA and CDR2 FQGNSA come from the germline V gene. The CDR3 consists of 15 residues. For the CDR3, the DNA is TGTGCCAGCAGCCCCGGGGGAGCGGGAGGCAATGAGCAGTTCTTC. Its protein is CASSPGGAGGNEQFF.

The J gene is TRBJ2-1, the V gene TRBV29-1; 14 bases agree with TRBD2. This CDR3 spans 15 amino acids. Per germline, CDR1 SQVTM and CDR2 ANQGSEA. V dropped 7 bases and J dropped 6; count of bases not matched to a gene: 8. This chain's CDR3 is CSGTGTSGSLNEQFF. The CDR3 DNA follows: TGCAGCGGGACAGGGACTAGCGGGAGTCTCAATGAGCAGTTCTTC.

This clone was observed a single time. The rearrangement joins TRBV28 to TRBJ1-3; 7 nucleotides align to TRBD1. Trimming cost V 4 bases and J 4 bases; bases outside gene matches: 10. Per germline, CDR1 MDHEN and CDR2 SYDVKM. The CDR3 contains 16 residues. The CDR3 loop reads CASSSLSGGLGNTIYF. In DNA form, the CDR3 reads TGTGCCAGCAGTTCCCTCTCAGGGGGTTTGGGAAACACCATATATTTT.

This rearrangement joins TRBV7-9 to TRBJ2-5; D not resolved. Germline lookup yields CDR1 SEHNR and CDR2 FQNEAQ (reference sequence). The CDR3 runs 13 residues. V was shortened by 0 bases and J by 5 bases, with 7 bases between the two germline ends. The CDR3 DNA sequence: TGTGCCAGCAGCTTAGCCCTGCGGGAGACCCAGTACTTC. Amino acids: CASSLALRETQYF.

This clone showed up just a few times. The rearrangement links TRBV28 to TRBJ1-2; D gene unclear. Germline-derived CDR1 and CDR2 are MDHEN and SYDVKM. V was cut by 8 bases and J by 3 bases, with 13 bases left in between. The CDR3 consists of 13 residues. The CDR3: CASAVGGDYGYTF. As DNA, the CDR3 is TGTGCCAGCGCTGTTGGCGGAGACTATGGCTACACCTTC.

The J gene is TRBJ1-2, the V gene TRBV19, with D perhaps TRBD1 (6 bases). CDR1 LNHDA and CDR2 SQIVND come from the germline V gene (reference sequence). Between the trimmed V and J ends, which lost 11 bases and 0 bases, there was a span of 19 bases. The CDR3 consists of 15 residues. CDR3 protein: CAARDDRDTNYGYTF. The CDR3, as DNA: TGTGCCGCCAGGGATGATCGGGACACTAACTATGGCTACACCTTC.

A few counts support this clone. The chain links TRBV18 to TRBJ1-4; D ambiguous. Germline CDR1 is KGHSH and CDR2 is LQKENI. Between the trimmed V and J ends, which lost 0 bases and 5 bases, there was a span of 10 bases. The length of the CDR3 is 15 residues. The CDR3 spells CASSPPLQRNEKLFF. The CDR3 nucleotides read TGTGCCAGCTCACCACCGCTCCAGCGGAATGAAAAACTGTTTTTT. The whole variable domain, remainder taken from reference TRBV18 and TRBJ1-4, is NAGVMQNPRHLVRRRGQEARLRCSPMKGHSHVYWYRQLPEEGLKFMVYLQKENIIDESGMPKERFSAEFPKEGPSILRIQQVVRGDSAAYFCASSPPLQRNEKLFFGSGTQLSVL.

The rearrangement links TRBV3-1 (or the pseudogene TRBV3-2) to TRBJ2-5, with 8 bases lining up with TRBD2. V dropped 4 bases and J dropped 5; count of bases not matched to a gene: 12. CDR1 is LGHDT, CDR2 YNNKEL, per germline (reference sequence). The CDR3 runs 16 residues. The CDR3 DNA reads as TGTGCCAGCAGCCCTGAAGGAGCGGGAGTTAAGGAGACCCAGTACTTC. It yields the protein CASSPEGAGVKETQYF.

The V and J genes are TRBV5-6 and TRBJ2-4, with D maybe TRBD1 (5 bases). The CDR3 is 15 residues long. Germline V CDR1 and CDR2: SGHDT, YYEEEE. The V gene lost 0 bases and the J gene lost 1 base, with 8 bases spanning the gap. The DNA for the CDR3 is TGTGCCAGCAGCTTGGGGAAGGGGGCCAAAAACATTCAGTACTTC. Translation gives CASSLGKGAKNIQYF.

A remark on this clone: The same CDR3 is also encoded by other DNA sequences in this sample. This chain uses TRBV12-3 or TRBV12-4 with TRBJ1-1, with no clear D. The V and J ends lost 3 bases and 5 bases respectively, with 7 bases between them. This CDR3 has 12 amino acids. The CDR3 nucleotides are TGTGCCAGCAGTTTCTCGGGAACTGAAGCTTTCTTT. Translation: CASSFSGTEAFF.

The rearrangement links TRBV5-6 to TRBJ2-5; D unclear. The CDR3 totals 16 residues. Per germline, CDR1 SGHDT and CDR2 YYEEEE. The V gene lost 1 base and the J gene lost 0 bases, with 13 bases spanning the gap. The CDR3 loop is CASSLSPSGYQETQYF. The CDR3 DNA reads TGTGCCAGCAGCTTGTCTCCTAGTGGGTACCAAGAGACCCAGTACTTC.

The chain combines TRBV7-9 with TRBJ2-7, with D maybe TRBD2 (7 bases). V was cut by 2 bases and J by 6 bases, with 17 bases left in between. From germline, CDR1 is SEHNR and CDR2 FQNEAQ (reference sequence). The CDR3 sequence is 15 residues long. The CDR3 loop is CASSLHAGAESEQYF. In DNA, the CDR3 is TGTGCCAGCAGCTTACATGCGGGGGCTGAGTCCGAGCAGTACTTC.

The rearrangement joins TRBV28 to TRBJ2-5; D may be TRBD1 (6 bases). The CDR3 spans 13 residues. Germline lookup yields CDR1 MDHEN and CDR2 SYDVKM. Trimming left V 5 bases short and J 1 base short, with 8 bases between. The CDR3 reads CASSHRAQETQYF. For the CDR3, the DNA is TGTGCCAGCAGTCACAGGGCCCAAGAGACCCAGTACTTC.

The V gene is TRBV25-1, the J gene TRBJ2-1, with 8 bases matching TRBD1. Germline V gene data show CDR1 as MGHDK and CDR2 as SYGVNS. This CDR3 has 15 residues. V dropped 1 base and J dropped 9; count of bases not matched to a gene: 8. This CDR3 is CASSEWNQGAVEQFF. The CDR3 bases are TGTGCCAGCAGTGAATGGAATCAGGGGGCGGTTGAGCAGTTCTTC.

The J gene is TRBJ2-7, the V gene TRBV28; no firm D call. Trimming cost V 1 base and J 7 bases, with 8 bases left between them. Germline lookup yields CDR1 MDHEN and CDR2 SYDVKM. The CDR3 is made up of 12 amino acids. CDR3 residues: CASSLLSTEQYF. The CDR3 coding sequence is TGTGCCAGCAGTTTATTGAGTACGGAGCAGTACTTC.